This T cell receptor beta chain was captured in a study of human T cells and chemical hapten exposure. How the authors handled the data: Per-sample TCR counts ranged from roughly 20,000 to 750,000, median around 96,000. Each CDR3 protein is one row after TCRdb ran MiXCR on the RACE reads. These V and J calls originate from TCRdb's pipeline instead of the authors' own analysis. Among 180,000 or so distinct CDR3 sequences listed, more than 25% were seen once. The CDR3 contains 14 residues. CDR1 is SQVTM and CDR2 is ANQGSEA in the germline V gene. The V and J ends lost 7 bases and 0 bases respectively, with 12 bases between them. Time point given: pre-sensitization, week 0. This sample's treatment: therapeutic diphenylcyclopropenone sensitization with weekly scalp DPC. Non-pregnant alopecia patients aged 18 to 70, suitable for DPC therapy.

The chain uses TRBV29-1 and TRBJ1-4, with D possibly matching TRBD1 (6 bases). The sequence was obtained from a woman under 40 with alopecia areata. Some clones in this sample may be carry-over from other donors' samples. The specimen comprised whole blood, sampled in connection with sensitization to the hapten diphenylcyclopropenone (DPC). The CDR3 coding sequence is TGCAGCGCCGGGGGGCCCGCAACTAATGAAAAACTGTTTTTT. Its protein product is CSAGGPATNEKLFF.